Sequencing of this TCR beta chain was carried out in a study of blood T cell repertoires in COVID-19. Background on the study: COVID-19 samples collected from the United States, Italy and Spain covered acute and convalescent phases. From T cells, B-cell-depleted T cells, or PBMCs came the material, which was cDNA or gDNA.

In the study's own analysis: Amplification of reference gene primers provided the estimated nucleated cell counts. Here immunoSEQ multiplex PCR was the method, and the copy in TCRdb shows in-frame clones only, minus some. That table is the source of V, J and clone size, and D and trimming were worked out from the DNA. The repertoire holds around 270,000 clones, around 89% seen once, with about 5% in the top ten. This CDR3 spans 11 amino acids. Deletions cut 1 base from V and 11 bases from J, with 8 bases between. Germline V CDR1 and CDR2: SEHNR, FQNEAQ (reference sequence). The sequencing input was peripheral blood. The J gene is TRBJ1-1, the V gene TRBV7-9, with D hard to call. This TCR was sampled from a man aged 35 to 55 with acute or convalescent COVID-19. CDR3 sequence reads: CASSLDGIAFF. The CDR3 region has the DNA TGTGCCAGCAGCTTAGACGGGATTGCTTTCTTT.